This TCR beta chain was recorded in a study of shared clonotypes between healthy human individuals. As for the study in general: The plates for each donor numbered three CD4 naive, three CD4 memory, two CD8 naive and one CD8 memory.

Notes on this clone: Its matching antigen is unknown. The junction departs from the called germline gene at one end, perhaps through a read error.

Study results and limitations: The study found lower generation probabilities in non-shared clonotypes than in those shared by all four donors. Clonotype sharing among the donors was expected to vary with sequencing depth.

The CDR3 spans 16 residues. Germline-derived CDR1 and CDR2 are SQVTM and ANQGSEA. Authors' methods: ImmunoSEQ output held junction-only sequences without quality scores, so filtering differed. This table comes from immunoSEQ multiplex PCR, and its TCRdb copy is limited to in-frame clones, with some not included. V and J calls and clone size come straight from that table; D and trimming were deduced from the DNA. Of a few million clones in the sample, roughly 93% were seen once. The TCR was taken from a man younger than 30 in good health. Some clones in this sample may be carry-over from other donors' samples. What was sequenced was naive CD4+ T cells from PBMCs. Stated subset: CD45RA+ positively selected. The chain employs TRBV29-1 and TRBJ2-2; D tentatively fits TRBD1 or TRBD2 (5 bases each). The CDR3 nucleotides are TGCAGCGTTGAAGTGGATTATTGGGGGAACCCCGGGGAGCTGTTTTTT. This translates into CSVEVDYWGNPGELFF.